A selection of T cell receptor beta chains follows, all from one sample in a study of T cells in localized non-small cell lung cancer. Data came from immunoSEQ multiplex PCR; TCRdb stores just in-frame clones and leaves some out. This sample has about 10,000 clones, with less than 30% found just once. Sequenced here: lung tumor tissue, sampled before any cancer treatment. The receptors come from a man between 35 and 75 years old with stage I lung adenocarcinoma. Each CDR3 is given with its conserved first and last residue. D genes are given only for firm matches.

v_gene: TRBV9; d_gene: TRBD1; j_gene: TRBJ1-4; CDR3aa: CASSQGQGADEKLFF
v_gene: TRBV11-3; d_gene: .; j_gene: TRBJ2-5; CDR3aa: CASSSLGRRTQETQYF
v_gene: TRBV9; d_gene: .; j_gene: TRBJ2-7; CDR3aa: CASTRGEYEQYF
v_gene: TRBV11-3; d_gene: .; j_gene: TRBJ1-2; CDR3aa: CASSLVSGFDGYTF
v_gene: TRBV9; d_gene: .; j_gene: TRBJ2-3; CDR3aa: CASSEWGDRTDTQYF
v_gene: TRBV9; d_gene: .; j_gene: TRBJ1-2; CDR3aa: CASSDSYGDGYTF
v_gene: TRBV6-8; d_gene: .; j_gene: TRBJ2-1; CDR3aa: CASSGVAGNEQFF
v_gene: TRBV6-8; d_gene: .; j_gene: TRBJ1-1; CDR3aa: CASSSTMNTEAFF
v_gene: TRBV9; d_gene: .; j_gene: TRBJ2-3; CDR3aa: CASSVGAGASTDTQYF
v_gene: TRBV9; d_gene: .; j_gene: TRBJ1-4; CDR3aa: CASSSSSRSHEKLFF
v_gene: TRBV2; d_gene: .; j_gene: TRBJ2-1; CDR3aa: CASSFGVNNEQFF
v_gene: TRBV11-3; d_gene: .; j_gene: TRBJ2-7; CDR3aa: CASSQVEGGTSYEQYF
v_gene: TRBV6-8; d_gene: TRBD1; j_gene: TRBJ1-4; CDR3aa: CASSDGQGGKLFF
v_gene: TRBV6-8; d_gene: TRBD1; j_gene: TRBJ2-2; CDR3aa: CASSYRGLQTGELFF
v_gene: TRBV19; d_gene: .; j_gene: TRBJ1-3; CDR3aa: CASSIRGTRNTIYF
v_gene: TRBV30; d_gene: TRBD1; j_gene: TRBJ1-1; CDR3aa: CAWSAPRDRGKTEAFF
v_gene: TRBV11-3; d_gene: .; j_gene: TRBJ2-5; CDR3aa: CASSSLIPRETQYF
v_gene: TRBV5-1; d_gene: TRBD1; j_gene: TRBJ2-7; CDR3aa: CASSLVTGGFYEQYF
v_gene: TRBV18; d_gene: .; j_gene: TRBJ2-1; CDR3aa: CASSAGSDEQFF
v_gene: TRBV5-1; d_gene: .; j_gene: TRBJ1-6; CDR3aa: CASSQGATSSPLHF
v_gene: TRBV2; d_gene: TRBD1; j_gene: TRBJ2-3; CDR3aa: CASRGMGQGWYPGPVSTDTQYF
v_gene: TRBV19; d_gene: .; j_gene: TRBJ2-2; CDR3aa: CASSTAANTGELFF
v_gene: TRBV9; d_gene: TRBD1; j_gene: TRBJ1-4; CDR3aa: CASSPGQGNEKLFF
v_gene: TRBV29-1; d_gene: TRBD1; j_gene: TRBJ1-4; CDR3aa: CSVKTGSFGNEKLFF
v_gene: TRBV11-3; d_gene: .; j_gene: TRBJ1-2; CDR3aa: CASSFSGGQQSGYTF
v_gene: TRBV11-3; d_gene: .; j_gene: TRBJ1-5; CDR3aa: CASSLIGGNSNQPQHF
v_gene: TRBV11-3; d_gene: TRBD1; j_gene: TRBJ1-2; CDR3aa: CASSYTTGPIGYTF
v_gene: TRBV30; d_gene: .; j_gene: TRBJ1-1; CDR3aa: CAWSVRRQRNTEAFF
v_gene: TRBV5-1; d_gene: .; j_gene: TRBJ1-4; CDR3aa: CASSSQGHHNEKLFF
v_gene: TRBV11-3; d_gene: .; j_gene: TRBJ2-3; CDR3aa: CASSLSSGGGTDTQYF
v_gene: TRBV4-1; d_gene: .; j_gene: TRBJ1-2; CDR3aa: CASSQVGAGSYGYTF
v_gene: TRBV6-8; d_gene: .; j_gene: TRBJ1-4; CDR3aa: CASSPQPRQETNEKLFF
v_gene: TRBV12-5; d_gene: TRBD2; j_gene: TRBJ2-7; CDR3aa: CASGRTSGGLNEQYF
v_gene: TRBV5-1; d_gene: TRBD1; j_gene: TRBJ2-7; CDR3aa: CASSLDRGTRYEQYF
v_gene: TRBV11-3; d_gene: .; j_gene: TRBJ1-5; CDR3aa: CASSPIPYSNQPQHF
v_gene: TRBV11-3; d_gene: .; j_gene: TRBJ1-3; CDR3aa: CASSRGRSSGNTIYF
v_gene: TRBV19; d_gene: .; j_gene: TRBJ1-5; CDR3aa: CATNRDKDQPQHF
v_gene: TRBV11-3; d_gene: TRBD2; j_gene: TRBJ2-7; CDR3aa: CASSSWGGPSSYEQYF
v_gene: TRBV11-3; d_gene: TRBD1; j_gene: TRBJ1-1; CDR3aa: CASSLRQGAGNTEAFF
v_gene: TRBV30; d_gene: .; j_gene: TRBJ2-7; CDR3aa: CAWSDEDTEQYF